These T cell receptor beta chains were read from a single sample in a study of T cells expressing NK-cell markers. TCRdb re-called the 5' RACE reads and gives one entry per CDR3 protein, without DNA. The sample data list hundreds of thousands of distinct CDR3 sequences. Sequenced input: blood T cells: a sorted CD56 or NKG2C T cell subset, CD4+ or CD8+ T cells, or bulk PBMC T cells (not recorded which). The receptor set was obtained from a woman between 18 and 70 years old in good health. The CDR3 runs from the conserved cysteine through the conserved F or W. Fields, in order: V gene, J gene, CDR3 protein.

v_call: TRBV19; j_call: TRBJ2-3; cdr3_aa: CASSNRAEDTQYF
v_call: TRBV20-1; j_call: TRBJ2-1; cdr3_aa: CSAINPSGSWDHNEQFF
v_call: TRBV27; j_call: TRBJ2-7; cdr3_aa: CASSLGTSNYEQYF
v_call: TRBV5-4; j_call: TRBJ1-4; cdr3_aa: CASSSDGTAEKLFF
v_call: TRBV5-5; j_call: TRBJ2-1; cdr3_aa: CASSPGLSAGEQFF
v_call: TRBV7-2; j_call: TRBJ1-1; cdr3_aa: CASSPAPQGRINTEAFF
v_call: TRBV29-1; j_call: TRBJ1-1; cdr3_aa: CSVYRGLNTEAFF
v_call: TRBV7-9; j_call: TRBJ2-1; cdr3_aa: CASSLSQPNEQFF
v_call: TRBV20-1; j_call: TRBJ2-1; cdr3_aa: CSANREGPYNEQFF
v_call: TRBV5-1; j_call: TRBJ2-3; cdr3_aa: CASSFNADTDTQYF
v_call: TRBV5-4; j_call: TRBJ2-1; cdr3_aa: CASASGGLYNEQFF
v_call: TRBV10-3; j_call: TRBJ1-2; cdr3_aa: CAISVAEYGYTF
v_call: TRBV12-3/TRBV12-4; j_call: TRBJ1-1; cdr3_aa: CASSLWSVTNTEAFF
v_call: TRBV11-3; j_call: TRBJ2-1; cdr3_aa: CASSYQGNEQFF
v_call: TRBV4-3; j_call: TRBJ1-4; cdr3_aa: CASSQEYDRGGEKLFF